The 22 T cell receptor beta chains below come from one sample, sequenced in a study of blood T cell repertoires in COVID-19. Assay: immunoSEQ multiplex PCR; the TCRdb copy retains only in-frame clones and omits some. The sample contains 180,000 or so clones, about 86% of which appear only once. Sequencing was carried out using peripheral blood. The receptors stem from a woman at least 80 years old in a cohort sampled during active or convalescent COVID-19.

The chain carries TRBV5-1 and TRBJ1-5; 12 nucleotides agree with TRBD1. Germline-derived CDR1 and CDR2 are SGHRS and YFSETQ. The CDR3 runs 15 residues. Losses at the gene ends were 4 bases for V and 7 bases for J; bases not matched to a gene: 6. For the CDR3, the DNA is TGCGCCAGCAGCGTGGGACAGGGGGCAGGGCAGCCCCAGCATTTT. Its protein is CASSVGQGAGQPQHF.

The chain uses TRBV10-3 and TRBJ2-3; 9 bases line up with TRBD2. Germline V gives CDR1 ENHRY, CDR2 SYGVKD. This CDR3 comprises 16 residues. Trimming at V came to 6 bases and at J to 8 bases, leaving 15 bases not matched to a gene. CDR3 nucleotides: TGTGCCATCAGGCTACATCTAGCGGGGCGGCGGGGTACGCAGTATTTT. It specifies CAIRLHLAGRRGTQYF.

The rearrangement joins TRBV4-1 to TRBJ2-2, with 9 bases that match TRBD1. CDR3 length: 19 residues. Germline CDR1 reads MGHRA; CDR2 reads YSYEKL. The junction had 16 bases not matched to a gene; V was cut back by 4 bases and J by 4 bases. CDR3 amino acids: CASSRPGQGRGGGTGELFF. The CDR3 DNA reads as TGCGCCAGCAGCCGGCCGGGACAGGGCCGGGGCGGGGGCACCGGGGAGCTGTTTTTT.

J is TRBJ2-3 and V is TRBV30; D is unclear. The CDR3 is made up of 14 amino acids. Germline assignment: CDR1 GTSNPN and CDR2 SVGIG (reference sequence). V shed 2 bases and J shed 2 bases, with 11 bases lying between them. CDR3 sequence: CAWSISGFTDTQYF. As DNA, the CDR3 is TGTGCCTGGAGTATCTCAGGTTTCACAGATACGCAGTATTTT.

The chain combines TRBV11-3 with TRBJ2-7; the match to TRBD2 covers 11 bases. The CDR3 totals 19 residues. CDR1 and CDR2 from the germline V gene are SGHNT and YENEEA. With 1 base clipped from V and 2 bases from J, the junction kept 13 bases outside the gene matches. The CDR3 spells CASSLGRTGLTSGAYEQYF. The CDR3 DNA follows: TGTGCCAGCAGCTTAGGGAGGACAGGCTTGACTAGCGGGGCCTACGAGCAGTACTTC.

The chain couples TRBV6-6 to TRBJ1-2; D perhaps matches TRBD1 (5 bases). The CDR3 extends over 14 amino acids. V was cut by 6 bases and J by 1 base, with 12 bases left in between. Germline CDR1 and CDR2: MNHNY and SVGAGI (reference sequence). The CDR3 DNA reads as TGTGCCAGCAGGGGGCGGGGAGATAACTATGGCTACACCTTC. This translates into CASRGRGDNYGYTF.

The chain recombines TRBV15 with TRBJ1-2; tentatively, D is TRBD1 (5 bases). CDR3 length equals 16 residues. V lost 0 bases to trimming and J lost 5 bases, with 16 bases between them. Per the germline V gene, CDR1 is LNHNV and CDR2 is YYDKDF (reference sequence). The CDR3 nucleotides are TGTGCCACCAGCAGAGATCGCGGGACGGGACCTTATGGCTACACCTTC. Encoded protein: CATSRDRGTGPYGYTF.

This clone was found once. The chain uses TRBV5-1 and TRBJ2-7, with TRBD1 matching over 8 bases. After removal of 5 bases from V and 2 bases from J, the junction contained 6 bases not matched to a gene. Germline V gene sequence: CDR1 SGHRS, CDR2 YFSETQ. CDR3 length: 14 residues. The CDR3: CASSPGTGTYEQYF. The DNA of the CDR3 is TGCGCCAGCAGTCCCGGGACAGGTACCTACGAGCAGTACTTC.

The chain couples TRBV19 to TRBJ2-3, with TRBD2 matching over 14 bases. This CDR3 region has 15 residues. With 7 bases clipped from V and 6 bases from J, the junction kept 6 bases outside the gene matches. Germline CDR1 reads LNHDA; CDR2 reads SQIVND (reference sequence). CDR3 amino acids: CASKRTSGGTDTQYF. CDR3 DNA sequence: TGTGCCAGTAAGAGGACTAGCGGGGGGACCGATACGCAGTATTTT. The whole variable domain, filled in from reference TRBV19 and TRBJ2-3, reads DGGITQSPKYLFRKEGQNVTLSCEQNLNHDAMYWYRQDPGQGLRLIYYSQIVNDFQKGDIAEGYSVSREKKESFPLTVTSAQKNPTAFYLCASKRTSGGTDTQYFGPGTRLTVL.

V is TRBV27 and J is TRBJ1-4, with 10 bases matching TRBD1. CDR1 MNHEY and CDR2 SMNVEV come from the germline V gene (reference sequence). The CDR3 is 15 residues long. Trimming removed 5 bases from V and 6 bases from J; junction bases left unmatched: 6. In DNA form, the CDR3 reads TGTGCCAGCAGTCACCGGACAGGGGGGGATGAAAAACTGTTTTTT. Translating gives CASSHRTGGDEKLFF.

V is TRBV5-1 and J is TRBJ1-1; 10 bases map to TRBD1. The germline V gene has CDR1 SGHRS and CDR2 YFSETQ. The CDR3 covers 15 residues. Trimming removed 5 bases from V and 1 base from J; junction bases left unmatched: 5. The CDR3 nucleotides are TGCGCCAGCAGTTTCGGGACAGGGGCGAACACTGAAGCTTTCTTT. Its translation is CASSFGTGANTEAFF. The full variable domain, its missing parts supplied by reference TRBV5-1 and TRBJ1-1, is KAGVTQTPRYLIKTRGQQVTLSCSPISGHRSVSWYQQTPGQGLQFLFEYFSETQRNKGNFPGRFSGRQFSNSRSEMNVSTLELGDSALYLCASSFGTGANTEAFFGQGTRLTVV.

CDR3 bases: TGTGCCAGCAGCTTAGGGACCCGGGACAGAGACAATCAGCCCCAGCATTTT. It encodes CASSLGTRDRDNQPQHF. The J gene is TRBJ1-5, the V gene TRBV11-3; 7 nucleotides align to TRBD1. J lost 3 bases, V lost 1 base, and 9 bases had no gene match. This CDR3 is 17 amino acids long. Germline V gene lookup returns CDR1 SGHNT and CDR2 YENEEA.

V usage is TRBV20-1 and J usage is TRBJ1-4, with unresolved D. The CDR3 is made up of 16 amino acids. Trimming stripped 3 bases from V and 2 bases from J, with 16 bases between. CDR1 and CDR2 from the germline V gene are DFQATT and SNEGSKA (reference sequence). The CDR3: CSASSSGFVTNEKLFF. CDR3 bases: TGCAGTGCTAGTTCGAGCGGGTTCGTCACTAATGAAAAACTGTTTTTT.

About this clone: The sample has other DNA sequences that encode this CDR3 too. This CDR3 reads CSVRTGEQYF. In DNA, the CDR3 is TGCAGCGTACGTACGGGCGAGCAGTACTTC. The chain combines TRBV29-1 with TRBJ2-7; D is unresolved. CDR3 length: 10 residues. The germline CDR1 and CDR2 sequences are SQVTM and ANQGSEA. Trimming shortened V by 6 bases and J by 6 bases, and 9 bases separated the two germline ends.

This sequence joins TRBV7-9 and TRBJ1-4, with 8 positions matching TRBD1. The CDR3 length is 16 residues. Germline CDR1 reads SEHNR; CDR2 reads FQNEAQ (reference sequence). The V segment lost 4 bases and the J segment 5 bases; nucleotides outside the gene matches: 9. The CDR3 DNA sequence: TGTGCCAGCAGCTCATTCAGGGGGCCATCGAATGAAAAACTGTTTTTT. Its translation is CASSSFRGPSNEKLFF. Variable domain in full (rest from reference TRBV7-9 and TRBJ1-4): DTGVSQNPRHKITKRGQNVTFRCDPISEHNRLYWYRQTLGQGPEFLTYFQNEAQLEKSRLLSDRFSAERPKGSFSTLEIQRTEQGDSAMYLCASSSFRGPSNEKLFFGSGTQLSVL.

The V gene is TRBV5-3, the J gene TRBJ2-1; 8 bases are shared with TRBD1. TRBV5-3 is assigned to the ORF class and has an uncertain function. V dropped 1 base and J dropped 10; count of bases not matched to a gene: 4. The CDR3 runs 13 residues. CDR3 coding DNA: TGTGCCAGAAGCTTGATGACAGGGGAAGAGCAGTTCTTC. Protein: CARSLMTGEEQFF.

The rearrangement uses TRBV10-3 and TRBJ1-2; a weak D match, TRBD1 (6 bases). Germline values: CDR1 ENHRY, CDR2 SYGVKD. V gave up 6 bases and J gave up 0 bases, with 20 bases separating them. The CDR3 has 17 amino acids. In nucleotides, the CDR3 is TGTGCCATCAGCCTCCCTACAGGGACCCCAACTAACTATGGCTACACCTTC. It encodes CAISLPTGTPTNYGYTF.

The chain is built from TRBV12-3 or TRBV12-4 and TRBJ2-1; 7 nucleotides align to TRBD2. The CDR3 has 13 residues. V shed 5 bases, J shed 15 bases, and the junction held 13 bases outside the gene matches. The CDR3: CASSASSGRAPFF. CDR3 bases: TGTGCCAGCAGTGCTTCTAGCGGAAGGGCCCCGTTCTTC.

The V call is TRBV21-1, the J call TRBJ2-1; whether TRBD2, the table's D call, matches the DNA was not checked. TRBV21-1 is a pseudogene segment. This CDR3 contains 19 residues. CDR3 loop: CASSKEAETSEGIYNEQFF. The CDR3 coding sequence is TGTGCCAGCAGCAAAGAGGCCGAGACTAGTGAGGGGATATACAATGAGCAGTTCTTC.

The chain has TRBV18 and TRBJ2-6; 7 positions agree with TRBD1. This CDR3 comprises 18 residues. Trimming removed 0 bases from V and 0 bases from J; junction bases left unmatched: 5. Germline CDR1 and CDR2: KGHSH and LQKENI. The CDR3 here is CASSPPGQRISGANVLTF. As DNA, the CDR3 is TGTGCCAGCTCACCACCGGGACAGCGGATCTCTGGGGCCAACGTCCTGACTTTC.

This chain uses TRBV18 with TRBJ2-7; TRBD2 matches 9 bases. Germline V CDR1 and CDR2: KGHSH, LQKENI. V trimming: 0 bases; J trimming: 1 base; junction bases outside the gene matches: 10. This CDR3 contains 18 residues. The CDR3 protein is CASSPPVASGAASYEQYF. The CDR3 coding sequence is TGTGCCAGCTCACCACCGGTCGCTAGCGGGGCCGCGTCCTACGAGCAGTACTTC.

This clone was observed at least ten times. This chain uses TRBV30 with TRBJ1-2, with 9 bases aligning to TRBD1. CDR1 and CDR2 (germline): GTSNPN, SVGIG (reference sequence). V trimming: 3 bases; J trimming: 7 bases; junction bases outside the gene matches: 6. The CDR3 loop spans 13 amino acids. This CDR3 is CAWRGTGSGGYTF. The CDR3 DNA is TGTGCCTGGAGGGGGACAGGGTCCGGTGGCTACACCTTC.